These 10 T cell receptor beta chains were sequenced from one sample in a study of blood T cell repertoires in COVID-19. TCRdb keeps only in-frame clones here, not all; method: immunoSEQ multiplex PCR. Here the sample spans 250,000 to 300,000 clones, approximately 90% being singletons. Material: peripheral blood. Receptors were obtained from a woman aged 30 to 39 with COVID-19, enrolled during active disease.

The rearrangement joins TRBV25-1 to TRBJ1-2; D perhaps matches TRBD1 (6 bases). Germline CDR1 MGHDK, CDR2 SYGVNS. This CDR3 has 14 residues. The V gene lost 3 bases and the J gene lost 4 bases, with 12 bases spanning the gap. CDR3: CASSDSTGFYGYTF. In DNA, the CDR3 is TGTGCCAGCAGTGATTCGACAGGATTCTATGGCTACACCTTC.

V is TRBV18 and J is TRBJ2-2; 9 bases match TRBD2. This CDR3 has 19 residues. V shed 2 bases and J 0 bases; nucleotides not matched to a gene: 10. The germline gives CDR1 KGHSH, CDR2 LQKENI. CDR3: CASSPFALAGISNTGELFF. CDR3 sequence (DNA): TGTGCCAGCTCACCATTTGCTCTAGCGGGAATTTCGAACACCGGGGAGCTGTTTTTT.

The genes are TRBV28 and TRBJ1-1; a possible D gene is TRBD1 (6 bases). The CDR3 is 15 residues long. Germline V CDR1 and CDR2: MDHEN, SYDVKM. Trimming stripped 6 bases from V and 4 bases from J, with 18 bases between. The chain's CDR3 is CASRRTTGTGTEAFF. For the CDR3, the DNA is TGTGCCAGCAGGAGAACGACAGGCACAGGCACTGAAGCTTTCTTT.

The V call is TRBV29-1, the J call TRBJ1-2, with a possible D match to TRBD1 (6 bases). Trimming left V 3 bases short and J 3 bases short, with 14 bases between. Per the germline V gene, CDR1 is SQVTM and CDR2 is ANQGSEA. The CDR3 is made up of 14 amino acids. CDR3 in amino acids: CSVDLGTGYYGYTF. The CDR3 DNA reads as TGCAGCGTTGATCTAGGAACAGGGTACTATGGCTACACCTTC.

The chain uses TRBV27 and TRBJ2-3; tentatively, D is TRBD2 (7 bases). This CDR3 spans 14 amino acids. The V gene's germline CDR1 is MNHEY and CDR2 SMNVEV (reference sequence). Trimming shortened V by 5 bases and J by 2 bases, and 11 bases separated the two germline ends. The CDR3 reads CASSQGGATDTQYF. CDR3 DNA: TGTGCCAGCAGTCAAGGGGGGGCCACAGATACGCAGTATTTT.

V gene TRBV7-2 combines with J gene TRBJ2-3; no clear D. The CDR3 has 14 amino acids. Germline CDR1 is SGHTA and CDR2 is FQGNSA. Trimming stripped 0 bases from V and 7 bases from J, with 11 bases between. The CDR3 bases are TGTGCCAGCAGCTTAGCGTCCCCAGGCAATACGCAGTATTTT. Residues: CASSLASPGNTQYF.

The table lists this clone with a few counts. The V gene is TRBV5-4, the J gene TRBJ1-3, with D maybe TRBD1 (6 bases). V was cut by 4 bases and J by 2 bases, with 16 bases left in between. The length of the CDR3 is 16 residues. Per the germline V gene, CDR1 is SGHNT and CDR2 is YYREEE (reference sequence). The CDR3 region has the DNA TGTGCCAGCAGCGGTGGGGGCGCAGGAGCTGGAAACACCATATATTTT. Its translation: CASSGGGAGAGNTIYF.

This rearrangement joins TRBV3-1 (or the pseudogene TRBV3-2) to TRBJ2-7; 10 nucleotides line up with TRBD1. Unmatched junction bases numbered 7, after V lost 4 bases and J lost 1 base. CDR3 length equals 16 residues. The V gene's germline CDR1 is LGHDT and CDR2 YNNKEL (reference sequence). CDR3 in DNA: TGTGCCAGCAGCCCACTGGGACAGGGGCGATCCTACGAGCAGTACTTC. Translated: CASSPLGQGRSYEQYF.

The chain carries TRBV5-6 and TRBJ1-5; no definite D call. The CDR3 length is 16 residues. Germline values: CDR1 SGHDT, CDR2 YYEEEE. The germline V and J ends were trimmed by 4 bases and 4 bases, with 18 bases remaining between them. In DNA form, the CDR3 reads TGTGCCAGCAGCCGGGCGGGCGGTTCACAAAATCAGCCCCAGCATTTT. Translation: CASSRAGGSQNQPQHF. The full variable domain, completed using reference TRBV5-6 and TRBJ1-5, is DAGVTQSPTHLIKTRGQQVTLRCSPKSGHDTVSWYQQALGQGPQFIFQYYEEEERQRGNFPDRFSGHQFPNYSSELNVNALLLGDSALYLCASSRAGGSQNQPQHFGDGTRLSIL.

This chain links TRBV10-3 with TRBJ1-4; TRBD1 matches 11 bases. Trimming removed 4 bases from V and 6 bases from J; junction bases left unmatched: 4. The CDR3 contains 15 residues. The germline gives CDR1 ENHRY, CDR2 SYGVKD. The CDR3 sequence: CAISGDRGSDEKLFF. CDR3 in DNA: TGTGCCATCAGTGGGGACAGGGGGTCGGATGAAAAACTGTTTTTT.